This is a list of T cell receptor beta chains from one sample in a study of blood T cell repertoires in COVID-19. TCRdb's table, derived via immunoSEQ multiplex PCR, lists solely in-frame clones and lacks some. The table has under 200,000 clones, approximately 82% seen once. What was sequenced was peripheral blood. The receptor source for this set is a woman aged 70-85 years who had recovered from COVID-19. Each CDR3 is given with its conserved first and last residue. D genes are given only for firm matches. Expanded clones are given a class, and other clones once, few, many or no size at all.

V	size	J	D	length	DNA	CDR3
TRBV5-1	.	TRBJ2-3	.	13	TGCGCCAGCAGCTTGGTCCCCGTGGATACGCAGTATTTT	CASSLVPVDTQYF
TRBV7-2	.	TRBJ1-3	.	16	TGTGCCAGCAGCTTAGCCCCCCCGGGCTCTGGAAACACCATATATTTT	CASSLAPPGSGNTIYF
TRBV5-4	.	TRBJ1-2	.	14	TGTGCCAGCAGCTTGGCGCCGGGATCGGGTGGCTACACCTTC	CASSLAPGSGGYTF
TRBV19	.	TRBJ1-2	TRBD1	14	TGTGCCAGTACCCCGGGGACAGGGGACTATGGCTACACCTTC	CASTPGTGDYGYTF
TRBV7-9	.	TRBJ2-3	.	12	TGTGCCAGCAGCCTTAGCGGCGATACGCAGTATTTT	CASSLSGDTQYF
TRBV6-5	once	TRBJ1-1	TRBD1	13	TGTGCCAGCAGTTACGGGGGGACAGGGGCTCCTTTCTTT	CASSYGGTGAPFF
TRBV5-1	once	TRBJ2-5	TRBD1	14	TGCGCCAGCGCTTCGGGACAGCCGGAAGAGACCCAGTACTTC	CASASGQPEETQYF
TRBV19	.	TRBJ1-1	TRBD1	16	TGTGCCAGCAAACCCGGGACAGGCGCCTGGGGCACTGAAGCTTTCTTT	CASKPGTGAWGTEAFF
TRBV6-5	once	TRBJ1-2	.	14	TGTGCCAGCAGTTACTCCCGGCGGCACTATGGCTACACCTTC	CASSYSRRHYGYTF
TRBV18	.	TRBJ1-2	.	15	TGTGCCAGCTCGCCCGGGATCCGGGGGGACTATGGCTACACCTTC	CASSPGIRGDYGYTF
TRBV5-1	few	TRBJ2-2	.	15	TGCGCCAGCTATCGCACAGGGGGGGACACCGGGGAGCTGTTTTTT	CASYRTGGDTGELFF
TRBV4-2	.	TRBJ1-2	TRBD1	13	TGTGCCAGCGCGCCAGGGGGTAGCTATGGCTACACCTTC	CASAPGGSYGYTF
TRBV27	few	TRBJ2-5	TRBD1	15	TGTGCCAGCAGCTCCCGGACAGGGCCCGCATCGGCCCAGTACTTC	CASSSRTGPASAQYF
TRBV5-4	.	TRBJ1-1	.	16	TGTGCCAGCAGCCCCGCCGTAACAGAGAGCTACACTGAAGCTTTCTTT	CASSPAVTESYTEAFF
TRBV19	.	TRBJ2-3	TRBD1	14	TGTGCCACCCGGGACAGGGCTAGCACAGATACGCAGTATTTT	CATRDRASTDTQYF
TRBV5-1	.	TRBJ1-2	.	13	TGCGCCAGCAGTCGGCGGGATGGGCATGGCTACACCTTC	CASSRRDGHGYTF
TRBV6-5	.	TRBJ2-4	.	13	TGTGCCAGCAGTTACCTTTCCGGGGACATTCAGTACTTC	CASSYLSGDIQYF
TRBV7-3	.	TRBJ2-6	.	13	TGTGCCAGCAGCCACGACAGGGCCAACGTCCTGACTTTC	CASSHDRANVLTF
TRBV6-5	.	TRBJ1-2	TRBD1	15	TGTGCCAGGTCCCGGGACAGGGGGCGCATCCATGGCTACACCTTC	CARSRDRGRIHGYTF
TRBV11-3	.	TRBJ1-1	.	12	TGTGCCAGCAGCCCTCGTGAGACTGAAGCTTTCTTT	CASSPRETEAFF
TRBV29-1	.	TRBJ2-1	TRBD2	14	TGCAGCGTTGGGACTAGCCACGCCGGCGGTGAGCAGTTCTTC	CSVGTSHAGGEQFF
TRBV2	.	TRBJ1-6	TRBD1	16	TGTGCCAGCAGCCAGAGGACAGGGGAGAATAATTCACCCCTCCACTTT	CASSQRTGENNSPLHF
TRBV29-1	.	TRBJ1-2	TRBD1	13	TGCAGCGTTGAAGGGGGACAGAACTATGGCTACACCTTC	CSVEGGQNYGYTF
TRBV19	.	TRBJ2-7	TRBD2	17	TGTGCCAGTAGTGCGCCGCGAACTAGCGGGAGGGTGTACGAGCAGTACTTC	CASSAPRTSGRVYEQYF